One TCR beta chain is described in this entry. This entry belongs to a study of blood T cell repertoires in COVID-19. TCRdb's copy holds only in-frame clones and misses some; the assay was immunoSEQ multiplex PCR. The table shows 250,000 or so clones, with around nine tenths occurring only once. With V trimmed by 5 bases and J by 5 bases, 6 bases remained unmatched. The CDR3 length is 16 residues. The germline V gene encodes CDR1 SGHTA and CDR2 FQGNSA. The J gene is TRBJ2-1, the V gene TRBV7-2; TRBD2 matches 13 bases. Material for sequencing was peripheral blood. The sequence came from a woman aged 55-75 years with acute or convalescent COVID-19. CDR3 bases: TGTGCCAGCAGCCTAATGGGGACTAGCGGGGACAATGAGCAGTTCTTC. As protein: CASSLMGTSGDNEQFF.